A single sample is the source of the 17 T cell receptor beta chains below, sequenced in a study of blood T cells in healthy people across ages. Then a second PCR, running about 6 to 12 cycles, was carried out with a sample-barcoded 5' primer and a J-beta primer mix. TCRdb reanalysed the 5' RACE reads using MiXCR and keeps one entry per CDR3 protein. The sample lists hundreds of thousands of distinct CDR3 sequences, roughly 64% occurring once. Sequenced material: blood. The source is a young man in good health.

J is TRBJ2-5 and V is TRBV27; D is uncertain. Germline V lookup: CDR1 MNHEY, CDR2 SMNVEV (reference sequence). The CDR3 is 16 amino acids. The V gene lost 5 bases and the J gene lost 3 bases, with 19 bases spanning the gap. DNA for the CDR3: TGTGCCAGCAGTAAACTACGCCCGAGCGCTGAAGAGACCCAGTACTTC. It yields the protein CASSKLRPSAEETQYF.

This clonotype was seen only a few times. DNA of the CDR3: TGTGCCAGCAGTTACCGGACAGGGCCAGGGCAGTACTTC. It translates to CASSYRTGPGQYF. The chain employs TRBV6-5 and TRBJ2-7, with 8 positions matching TRBD1. Losses at the gene ends were 2 bases for V and 9 bases for J; bases not matched to a gene: 6. Germline-derived CDR1 and CDR2 are MNHEY and SVGAGI. The CDR3 loop spans 13 amino acids.

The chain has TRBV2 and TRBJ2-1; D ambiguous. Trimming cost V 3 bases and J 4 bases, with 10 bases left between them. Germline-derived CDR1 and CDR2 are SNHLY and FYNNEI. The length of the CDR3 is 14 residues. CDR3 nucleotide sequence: TGTGCCAGCAGTGATTGGAAACTATACAATGAGCAGTTCTTC. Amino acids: CASSDWKLYNEQFF.

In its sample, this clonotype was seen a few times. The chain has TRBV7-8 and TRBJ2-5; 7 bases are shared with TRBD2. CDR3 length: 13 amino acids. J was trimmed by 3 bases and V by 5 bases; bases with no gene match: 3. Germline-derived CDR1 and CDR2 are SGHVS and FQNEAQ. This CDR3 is CASSQAGKETQYF. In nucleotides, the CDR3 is TGTGCCAGCAGCCAAGCGGGGAAAGAGACCCAGTACTTC.

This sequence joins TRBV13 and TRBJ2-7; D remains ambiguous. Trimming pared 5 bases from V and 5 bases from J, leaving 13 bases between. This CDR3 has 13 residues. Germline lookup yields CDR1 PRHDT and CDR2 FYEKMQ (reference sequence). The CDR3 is CASSALVLDEQYF. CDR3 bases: TGTGCCAGCAGCGCCCTAGTCCTCGACGAGCAGTACTTC.

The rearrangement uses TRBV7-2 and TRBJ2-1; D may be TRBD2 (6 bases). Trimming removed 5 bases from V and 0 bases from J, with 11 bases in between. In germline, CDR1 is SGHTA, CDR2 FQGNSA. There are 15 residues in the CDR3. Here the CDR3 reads CASSPETSSYNEQFF. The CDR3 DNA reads TGTGCCAGCAGCCCAGAGACTAGCTCCTACAATGAGCAGTTCTTC.

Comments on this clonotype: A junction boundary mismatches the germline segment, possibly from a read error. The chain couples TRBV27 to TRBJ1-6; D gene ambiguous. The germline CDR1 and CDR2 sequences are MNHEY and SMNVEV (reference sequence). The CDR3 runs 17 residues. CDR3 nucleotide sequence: TGTGCCAGCAGTTCATATACCCCCGGCGGATATAACTCACCCCTCCACTTT. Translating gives CASSSYTPGGYNSPLHF.

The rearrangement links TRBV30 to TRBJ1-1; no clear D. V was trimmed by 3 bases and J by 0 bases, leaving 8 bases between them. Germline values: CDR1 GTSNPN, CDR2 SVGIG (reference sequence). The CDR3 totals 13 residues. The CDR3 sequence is CAWREFMNTEAFF. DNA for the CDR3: TGTGCCTGGAGGGAGTTCATGAACACTGAAGCTTTCTTT.

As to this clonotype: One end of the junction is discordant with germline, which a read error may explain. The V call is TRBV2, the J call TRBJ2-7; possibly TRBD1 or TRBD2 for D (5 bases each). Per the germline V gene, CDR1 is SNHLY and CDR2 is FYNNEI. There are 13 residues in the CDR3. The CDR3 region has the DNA TGTGCTAGCAGTCAGGGCCCGCCGGGGGAGCAGTACTTC. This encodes CASSQGPPGEQYF.

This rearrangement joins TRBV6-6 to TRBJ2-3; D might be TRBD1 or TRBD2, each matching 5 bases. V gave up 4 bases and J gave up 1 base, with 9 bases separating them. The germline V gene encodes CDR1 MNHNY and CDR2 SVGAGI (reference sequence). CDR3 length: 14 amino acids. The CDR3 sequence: CASSLGERTDTQYF. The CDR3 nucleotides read TGTGCCAGCAGTTTGGGGGAGCGCACAGATACGCAGTATTTT.

The CDR3 DNA reads as TGCAGCGTGGACTGGGGCGGGGGGCAGTATTTT. It translates to CSVDWGGGQYF. The chain uses TRBV29-1 and TRBJ2-3, with TRBD2 matching 7 bases. CDR3 length: 11 residues. Looked up from germline, CDR1 is SQVTM and CDR2 is ANQGSEA. The J segment lost 11 bases and the V segment lost 6 bases, leaving 8 bases of the junction unmatched.

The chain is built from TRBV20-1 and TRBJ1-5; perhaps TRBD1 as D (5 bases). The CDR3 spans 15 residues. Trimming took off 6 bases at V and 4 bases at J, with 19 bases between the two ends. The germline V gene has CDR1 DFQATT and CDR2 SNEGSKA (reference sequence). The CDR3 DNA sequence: TGCAGTGCCCACTCTAAGACAGCCGGTAATCAGCCCCAGCATTTT. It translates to CSAHSKTAGNQPQHF.

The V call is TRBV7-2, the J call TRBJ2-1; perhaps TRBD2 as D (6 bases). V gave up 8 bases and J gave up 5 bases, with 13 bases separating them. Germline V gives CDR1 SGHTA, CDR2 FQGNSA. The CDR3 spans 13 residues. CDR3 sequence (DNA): TGTGCCAGCGCCCCGGGGGTAAACAATGAGCAGTTCTTC. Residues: CASAPGVNNEQFF.

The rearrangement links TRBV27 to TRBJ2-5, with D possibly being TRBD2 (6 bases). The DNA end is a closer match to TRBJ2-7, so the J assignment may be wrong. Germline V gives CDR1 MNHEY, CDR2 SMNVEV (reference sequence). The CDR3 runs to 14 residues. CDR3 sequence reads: CASSSLPGAYEQYF. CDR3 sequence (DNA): TGTGCCAGCAGTTCCCTCCCGGGAGCCTACGAGCAGTACTTC.

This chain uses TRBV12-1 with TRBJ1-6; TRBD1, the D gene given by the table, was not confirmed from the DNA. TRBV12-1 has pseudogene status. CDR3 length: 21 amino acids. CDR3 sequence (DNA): TGTGCCAGCAGCCCCCCCGCCGGGTTCGTCCGACCTCTGGGGCGGTACTCACCCCTCCACTTT. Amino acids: CASSPPAGFVRPLGRYSPLHF.

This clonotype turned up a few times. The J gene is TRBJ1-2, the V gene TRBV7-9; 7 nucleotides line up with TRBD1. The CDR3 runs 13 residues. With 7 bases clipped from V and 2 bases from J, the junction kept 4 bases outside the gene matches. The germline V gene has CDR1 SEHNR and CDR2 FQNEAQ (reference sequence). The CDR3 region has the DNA TGTGCCAGCACCTTGACAGGGAACTATGGCTACACCTTC. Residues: CASTLTGNYGYTF.

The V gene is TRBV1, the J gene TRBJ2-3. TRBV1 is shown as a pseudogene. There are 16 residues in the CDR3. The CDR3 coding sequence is TGCACCAGCAGCCAAATCGGGGCCGCTGGCACAGATACGCAGTATTTT. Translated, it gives CTSSQIGAAGTDTQYF.